One sample yielded the 27 T cell receptor beta chains listed below, sequenced in a study of blood T cell repertoires in COVID-19. Only in-frame clones appear in the TCRdb table, and some are missing; sequencing was by immunoSEQ multiplex PCR. The table lists around 300,000 clones, 80% to 90% of them singletons. Sequencing input: peripheral blood. These receptors originate from a woman aged 70 to 79 with acute or convalescent COVID-19.

This sequence joins TRBV10-2 and TRBJ1-6, with D unclear. Per the germline V gene, CDR1 is WSHSY and CDR2 is SAAADI. Deletions cut 6 bases from V and 1 base from J, with 22 bases between. CDR3 length: 19 amino acids. Here the CDR3 reads CASSHPPGWFESYNSPLHF. Written as DNA, the CDR3 is TGCGCCAGCAGCCACCCCCCCGGGTGGTTTGAGTCCTATAATTCACCCCTCCACTTT.

The V call is TRBV25-1, the J call TRBJ2-5, with 10 bases fitting TRBD2. With 4 bases clipped from V and 3 bases from J, the junction kept 8 bases outside the gene matches. Germline-derived CDR1 and CDR2 are MGHDK and SYGVNS. The CDR3 consists of 16 residues. CDR3 nucleotides: TGTGCCAGCAGTGCCCTAAGGACTAGCGGTGAAGAGACCCAGTACTTC. This gives the protein CASSALRTSGEETQYF.

The rearrangement joins TRBV18 to TRBJ1-1; 7 bases are a match to TRBD1. The CDR3 is 14 residues long. Germline CDR1 KGHSH, CDR2 LQKENI. The V segment lost 3 bases and the J segment 1 base; nucleotides outside the gene matches: 2. The CDR3: CASSPGTENTEAFF. The CDR3 DNA reads TGTGCCAGCTCACCCGGGACAGAGAACACTGAAGCTTTCTTT. The complete variable domain, with remaining parts taken from reference TRBV18 and TRBJ1-1, reads NAGVMQNPRHLVRRRGQEARLRCSPMKGHSHVYWYRQLPEEGLKFMVYLQKENIIDESGMPKERFSAEFPKEGPSILRIQQVVRGDSAAYFCASSPGTENTEAFFGQGTRLTVV.

The chain joins TRBV4-1 to TRBJ1-2; tentatively, D is TRBD1 (6 bases). The V and J ends lost 0 bases and 8 bases respectively, with 10 bases between them. The CDR3 length is 13 residues. Germline lookup yields CDR1 MGHRA and CDR2 YSYEKL. CDR3 loop: CASSQERGNGYTF. In DNA, the CDR3 is TGCGCCAGCAGCCAAGAAAGGGGGAACGGCTACACCTTC.

In this sample, this clone turned up a few times. The V gene is TRBV2, the J gene TRBJ1-2; D gene ambiguous. In germline, CDR1 is SNHLY, CDR2 FYNNEI. The CDR3 covers 15 residues. V lost 3 bases and J lost 0, with 11 bases in between. Written as DNA, the CDR3 is TGTGCCAGCAGTGAGAGATATCTAGCTAACTATGGCTACACCTTC. Translating gives CASSERYLANYGYTF.

With respect to this clone: At the DNA level, this CDR3 is encoded by other sequences in the same sample as well. V usage is TRBV18 and J usage is TRBJ1-2; perhaps TRBD1 as D (6 bases). Trimming removed 3 bases from V and 2 bases from J, with 7 bases in between. The CDR3 consists of 13 residues. The V gene's germline CDR1 is KGHSH and CDR2 LQKENI. This CDR3 is CASSPDRNYGYTF. The DNA for the CDR3 is TGTGCCAGCTCACCCGACAGGAACTATGGCTACACCTTC.

The chain is built from TRBV12-3 or TRBV12-4 and TRBJ1-2; D is unresolved. The CDR3 has 13 residues. V lost 5 bases, J lost 7 bases, and 14 bases lay in between. The CDR3 region is CASSRRVPGGYTF. CDR3 sequence (DNA): TGTGCCAGCAGTAGGAGGGTCCCGGGTGGCTACACCTTC.

This clone was observed a handful of times. CDR3 nucleotide sequence: TGTGCCAGCAGCTTGGACACCTTCTACGAGCAGTACTTC. The encoded protein is CASSLDTFYEQYF. This chain uses TRBV5-6 with TRBJ2-7; D not certain. V was shortened by 0 bases and J by 3 bases, with 7 bases between the two germline ends. Germline CDR1 SGHDT, CDR2 YYEEEE. This CDR3 contains 13 residues.

A note on this clone: This same CDR3 is encoded by further DNA sequences in the sample. CDR3 DNA: TGTGCCAGCTCCTTCCAGGGGAACACTGAAGCTTTCTTT. Its translation is CASSFQGNTEAFF. The chain joins TRBV18 to TRBJ1-1; the D gene is possibly TRBD1 (5 bases). The CDR3 contains 13 residues. Germline CDR1 and CDR2: KGHSH and LQKENI. V lost 6 bases and J lost 1, with 9 bases in between.

V usage is TRBV3-1 (or the pseudogene TRBV3-2) and J usage is TRBJ2-5; TRBD2 matches at 12 bases. The CDR3 sequence is 16 residues long. Germline V gene data show CDR1 as LGHDT and CDR2 as YNNKEL (reference sequence). V was pared by 3 bases and J by 6 bases, with 8 bases of the junction left unmatched. The CDR3 reads CASSHRRLAGVKTQYF. CDR3 DNA: TGTGCCAGCAGCCACAGGAGACTAGCGGGGGTGAAGACCCAGTACTTC.

The chain carries TRBV10-1 and TRBJ1-1; maybe TRBD1 (5 bases). Germline V gene lookup returns CDR1 WNHNN and CDR2 SYGVQD (reference sequence). The CDR3 runs 14 residues. Trimming took 8 bases from V and 0 from J, leaving 13 bases between them. Here the CDR3 DNA reads TGCGCCAGCGGGGGGAGAGTCATGAACACTGAAGCTTTCTTT. It specifies CASGGRVMNTEAFF.

The chain carries TRBV7-3 and TRBJ1-1; D gene unclear. V shed 5 bases and J shed 0 bases, with 7 bases lying between them. The CDR3 spans 13 residues. Germline V gene data show CDR1 as SGHTA and CDR2 as FQGTGA. CDR3 loop: CASSPEVNTEAFF. The DNA of the CDR3 is TGTGCCAGCAGCCCAGAGGTGAACACTGAAGCTTTCTTT. Combining the CDR3 with reference TRBV7-3 and TRBJ1-1 gives the whole variable domain GAGVSQTPSNKVTEKGKYVELRCDPISGHTALYWYRQSLGQGPEFLIYFQGTGAADDSGLPNDRFFAVRPEGSVSTLKIQRTERGDSAVYLCASSPEVNTEAFFGQGTRLTVV.

In this sample, this clone turned up once. The chain joins TRBV5-8 to TRBJ1-2, with D maybe TRBD1 (5 bases). V was trimmed by 2 bases and J by 0 bases, leaving 14 bases between them. Germline lookup yields CDR1 SGHTS and CDR2 YDEGEE. The CDR3 covers 16 residues. As DNA, the CDR3 is TGTGCCAGCAGCTTTAGAGCCCAGGGCGCTAACTATGGCTACACCTTC. Protein sequence: CASSFRAQGANYGYTF.

The chain carries TRBV2 and TRBJ1-2; TRBD1 agrees at 7 bases. The CDR3 has 14 residues. The V and J ends lost 4 bases and 4 bases, in that order; junction bases with no gene match: 6. CDR1 and CDR2 from the germline V gene are SNHLY and FYNNEI. In DNA form, the CDR3 reads TGTGCCAGCAGTGGGGTCAGGGACAGCTATGGCTACACCTTC. It yields the protein CASSGVRDSYGYTF. Combining the CDR3 with reference TRBV2 and TRBJ1-2 gives the whole variable domain EPEVTQTPSHQVTQMGQEVILRCVPISNHLYFYWYRQILGQKVEFLVSFYNNEISEKSEIFDDQFSVERPDGSNFTLKIRSTKLEDSAMYFCASSGVRDSYGYTFGSGTRLTVV.

The rearrangement uses TRBV18 and TRBJ2-1, with 8 bases identical to TRBD2. CDR1 and CDR2 from the germline V gene are KGHSH and LQKENI. This CDR3 contains 12 residues. V dropped 6 bases and J dropped 8; count of bases not matched to a gene: 3. CDR3 loop: CASSQAGDEQFF. The CDR3 DNA reads as TGTGCCAGCTCCCAAGCGGGGGATGAGCAGTTCTTC.

Worth noting for this clone: The junction departs from germline at one end; a sequencing error may be responsible. V and J are TRBV7-7 and TRBJ2-3, with D uncertain. The CDR3 has 15 amino acids. The germline CDR1 and CDR2 sequences are SSHAT and FNYEAQ (reference sequence). CDR3 amino acids: CASSHGLLSTDTQYF. The DNA of the CDR3 is TGTGCTAGCAGCCATGGCCTTCTGTCGACAGATACGCAGTATTTT.

Details on this clone: At the DNA level, this CDR3 is encoded by other sequences in the same sample as well. The chain employs TRBV15 and TRBJ1-6, with D possibly matching TRBD1 (6 bases). The CDR3 is made up of 14 amino acids. The germline V and J ends were trimmed by 4 bases and 6 bases, with 10 bases remaining between them. The germline V gene encodes CDR1 LNHNV and CDR2 YYDKDF (reference sequence). The CDR3 coding sequence is TGTGCCACCAGCACACAGGGTCGTAATTCACCCCTCCACTTT. As protein: CATSTQGRNSPLHF.

This chain connects TRBV2 to TRBJ1-5, with no clear D. This CDR3 has 14 residues. Germline values: CDR1 SNHLY, CDR2 FYNNEI. The V and J ends lost 6 bases and 4 bases respectively, with 13 bases between them. The CDR3 region has the DNA TGTGCCAGCAGCTCGGCGGGGATTAATCAGCCCCAGCATTTT. It specifies CASSSAGINQPQHF. Using reference TRBV2 and TRBJ1-5 for the parts outside the CDR3, the full variable domain is EPEVTQTPSHQVTQMGQEVILRCVPISNHLYFYWYRQILGQKVEFLVSFYNNEISEKSEIFDDQFSVERPDGSNFTLKIRSTKLEDSAMYFCASSSAGINQPQHFGDGTRLSIL.

V gene TRBV2 combines with J gene TRBJ1-6; 7 nucleotides align to TRBD1. The V and J ends lost 6 bases and 9 bases, in that order; junction bases with no gene match: 5. This CDR3 has 13 amino acids. Germline values: CDR1 SNHLY, CDR2 FYNNEI. The CDR3 spells CASSRQGGSPLHF. DNA for the CDR3: TGTGCCAGCAGCCGACAGGGCGGTTCACCCCTCCACTTT.

This chain connects TRBV3-1 (or the pseudogene TRBV3-2) to TRBJ2-7, with TRBD1 matching 8 bases. This CDR3 is built from 13 residues. J lost 8 bases, V lost 1 base, and 4 bases had no gene match. Germline loops: CDR1 LGHDT, CDR2 YNNKEL (reference sequence). The CDR3 loop is CASSQVRGQQQYF. As DNA, the CDR3 is TGTGCCAGCAGCCAAGTCAGGGGGCAGCAGCAGTACTTC.

The chain couples TRBV20-1 to TRBJ2-1; 12 nucleotides align to TRBD2. The trim removed 3 bases at V and 7 bases at J, leaving 10 bases unmatched. CDR1 is DFQATT and CDR2 is SNEGSKA in the germline V gene (reference sequence). The length of the CDR3 is 16 residues. CDR3 protein: CSASSASGGAVNEQFF. In DNA, the CDR3 is TGCAGTGCTAGTTCGGCTAGCGGGGGGGCGGTGAATGAGCAGTTCTTC.

The chain carries TRBV19 and TRBJ1-1; possible D gene TRBD1, 5 bases. The CDR3 has 15 amino acids. With 3 bases removed from V and 1 base from J, the gap between germline ends came to 12 bases. Germline values: CDR1 LNHDA, CDR2 SQIVND (reference sequence). The CDR3 DNA reads as TGTGCCAGTAGTATCGCCAGGGTGCCGAACACTGAAGCTTTCTTT. It specifies CASSIARVPNTEAFF.

The chain combines TRBV4-1 with TRBJ2-1, with D maybe TRBD2 (5 bases). Trimming stripped 6 bases from V and 4 bases from J, with 10 bases between. The CDR3 totals 13 residues. Per germline, CDR1 MGHRA and CDR2 YSYEKL. CDR3 in amino acids: CASRPPGYNEQFF. In DNA, the CDR3 is TGCGCCAGCAGGCCACCGGGGTACAATGAGCAGTTCTTC.

This clone was detected only once. The chain employs TRBV11-2 and TRBJ2-7; TRBD1 agrees at 7 bases. Losses at the gene ends were 8 bases for V and 1 base for J; bases not matched to a gene: 5. Germline CDR1 SGHAT, CDR2 FQNNGV. CDR3 length: 13 residues. The CDR3 nucleotides are TGTGCCAGCCGGACGGACAGGTCCTACGAGCAGTACTTC. Translating it yields CASRTDRSYEQYF.

The chain couples TRBV14 to TRBJ1-3, with D uncertain. The CDR3 runs to 14 residues. The V gene's germline CDR1 is SGHDN and CDR2 FVKESK. V lost 4 bases to trimming and J lost 1 base, with 8 bases between them. CDR3 protein: CASSPRSSGNTIYF. CDR3 DNA: TGTGCCAGCAGCCCCAGATCTTCTGGAAACACCATATATTTT. Together with reference TRBV14 and TRBJ1-3, the CDR3 gives the full variable domain: EAGVTQFPSHSVIEKGQTVTLRCDPISGHDNLYWYRRVMGKEIKFLLHFVKESKQDESGMPNNRFLAERTGGTYSTLKVQPAELEDSGVYFCASSPRSSGNTIYFGEGSWLTVV.

The count of this clone is one. The chain carries TRBV6-5 and TRBJ1-1; 7 nucleotides align to TRBD1. Per the germline V gene, CDR1 is MNHEY and CDR2 is SVGAGI. CDR3 length equals 15 residues. The V and J ends lost 6 bases and 0 bases, in that order; junction bases with no gene match: 7. In DNA, the CDR3 is TGTGCCAGCAGGTCGAACAGGGGAGTGAACACTGAAGCTTTCTTT. Its translation: CASRSNRGVNTEAFF.

The sample holds a few counts of this clone. The V call is TRBV5-1, the J call TRBJ2-7; a weak D match, TRBD2 (6 bases). From germline, CDR1 is SGHRS and CDR2 YFSETQ. Trimming took off 0 bases at V and 0 bases at J, with 10 bases between the two ends. This CDR3 is built from 15 residues. CDR3 bases: TGCGCCAGCAGCTTGGAGGTCGGGAGCTCCTACGAGCAGTACTTC. Residues: CASSLEVGSSYEQYF.